This T cell receptor beta chain was retrieved from a study of cytomegalovirus exposure and HLA in healthy donors. Note on this clone: Its antigen remains unknown.

Germline CDR1 reads MGHDK; CDR2 reads SYGVNS. The CDR3 extends over 16 amino acids. Deletions cut 0 bases from V and 0 bases from J, with 6 bases between. The PCR had 60 Vbeta and 13 Jbeta primers. Clones were read by immunoSEQ multiplex PCR, and TCRdb kept only the in-frame ones, dropping some. Of 60,000 to 80,000 clones detected, 62% appear once; the ten largest clones hold about 3%. Study-level findings and limits: HLA allele associations emerged for 15,000 to 20,000 TCR beta sequences in a later analysis, at 0.05 false discovery rate. Available immune exposure information covered CMV serostatus only. A missense DCLRE1C variant was associated with V- and J-gene trimming of TCR beta chains in a later analysis, and an independent cohort replicated the association.

What was sequenced was PBMCs. The chain couples TRBV25-1 to TRBJ1-6; D remains ambiguous. This clonotype originated in a man younger than 45 in good health and CMV-seronegative. CDR3 region: CASSEYGGSYNSPLHF. Written as DNA, the CDR3 is TGTGCCAGCAGTGAATACGGAGGCTCCTATAATTCACCCCTCCACTTT.